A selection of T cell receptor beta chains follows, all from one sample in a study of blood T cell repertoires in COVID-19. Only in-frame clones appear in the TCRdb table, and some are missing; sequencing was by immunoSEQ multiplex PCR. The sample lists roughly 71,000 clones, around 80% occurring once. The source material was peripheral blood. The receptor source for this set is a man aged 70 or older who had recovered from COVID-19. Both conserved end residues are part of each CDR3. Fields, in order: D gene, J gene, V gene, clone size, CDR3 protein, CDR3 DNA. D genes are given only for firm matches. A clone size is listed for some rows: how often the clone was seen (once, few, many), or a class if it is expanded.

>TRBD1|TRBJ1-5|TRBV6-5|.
CASSYGQGFQPQHF
TGTGCCAGCAGTTACGGACAGGGGTTTCAGCCCCAGCATTTT
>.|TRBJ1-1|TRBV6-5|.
CASGGVKGKAFF
TGTGCCAGCGGGGGGGTTAAGGGAAAAGCTTTCTTT
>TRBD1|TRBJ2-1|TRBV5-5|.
CASSSTGTGYNEQFF
TGTGCCAGCAGCTCAACCGGGACAGGGTACAATGAGCAGTTCTTC
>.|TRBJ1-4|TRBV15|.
CATSREGGVKKKLFF
TGTGCCACCAGCAGAGAGGGGGGGGTTAAGAAAAAACTGTTTTTT
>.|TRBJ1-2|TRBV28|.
CASSSHNSYGYTF
TGTGCCAGCAGTTCACACAACAGTTATGGCTACACCTTC
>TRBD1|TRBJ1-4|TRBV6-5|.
CASIIRQGRNEKLFF
TGTGCCAGCATAATAAGACAGGGTCGAAATGAAAAACTGTTTTTT
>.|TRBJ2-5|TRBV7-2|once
CASSPLVGLKETQYF
TGTGCCAGCAGCCCTTTAGTGGGGCTGAAAGAGACCCAGTACTTC
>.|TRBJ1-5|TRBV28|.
CASSNTRGAKQPQHF
TGTGCCAGCAGTAACACCCGGGGGGCGAAACAGCCCCAGCATTTT
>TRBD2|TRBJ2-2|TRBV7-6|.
CASSQTSGGASGELFF
TGTGCCAGCAGCCAAACTAGCGGGGGGGCCTCCGGGGAGCTGTTTTTT
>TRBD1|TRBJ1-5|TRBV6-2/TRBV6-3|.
CASSLYAGGRNQPQHF
TGTGCCAGCAGTTTATACGCAGGGGGGCGCAATCAGCCCCAGCATTTT
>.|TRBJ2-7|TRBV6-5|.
CASILNEGGYEQYF
TGTGCCAGCATCCTAAATGAAGGGGGCTACGAGCAGTACTTC
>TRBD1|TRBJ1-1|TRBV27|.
CASSSGQYTEAFF
TGTGCCAGCAGTTCGGGACAGTACACTGAAGCTTTCTTT
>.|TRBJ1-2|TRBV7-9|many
CASRGEGSNYGYTF
TGTGCCAGCAGAGGGGAGGGTTCTAACTATGGCTACACCTTC
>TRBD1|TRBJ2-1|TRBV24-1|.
CATSPRDRGYNEQFF
TGTGCCACCAGCCCCCGGGACAGGGGTTACAATGAGCAGTTCTTC
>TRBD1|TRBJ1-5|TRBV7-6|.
CASSESRDSGGGPQHF
TGTGCCAGCAGCGAAAGTCGGGACAGCGGTGGGGGGCCCCAGCATTTT
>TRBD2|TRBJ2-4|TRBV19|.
CASSMEGLAFGNIQYF
TGTGCCAGTAGTATGGAGGGACTAGCGTTCGGGAACATTCAGTACTTC
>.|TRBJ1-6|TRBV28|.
CASSSRRDSPLHF
TGTGCCAGCAGTTCCAGGAGGGATTCACCCCTCCACTTT
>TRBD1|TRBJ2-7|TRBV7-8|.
CASSSGQGSSYEQYF
TGTGCCAGCAGCTCCGGACAGGGGAGCTCCTACGAGCAGTACTTC
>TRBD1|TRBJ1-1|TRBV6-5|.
CASSYTTGGDTEAFF
TGTGCCAGCAGTTACACGACAGGGGGCGACACTGAAGCTTTCTTT
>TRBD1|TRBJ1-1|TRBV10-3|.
CAISEDRGFGTEAFF
TGTGCCATCAGTGAGGACAGGGGTTTCGGCACTGAAGCTTTCTTT
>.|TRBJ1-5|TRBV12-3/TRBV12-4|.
CASSLSYNQPQHF
TGTGCCAGCAGTTTATCGTACAATCAGCCCCAGCATTTT
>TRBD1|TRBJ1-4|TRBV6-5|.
CASERQGGGEKLFF
TGTGCCAGTGAAAGACAGGGTGGGGGTGAAAAACTGTTTTTT
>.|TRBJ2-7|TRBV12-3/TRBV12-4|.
CASSLGGDYEQYF
TGTGCCAGCAGTTTAGGGGGAGACTACGAGCAGTACTTC
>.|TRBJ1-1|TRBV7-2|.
CASSFKIGSFGSISTEAFF
TGTGCCAGCAGCTTTAAAATCGGGTCGTTCGGCAGTATATCCACTGAAGCTTTCTTT
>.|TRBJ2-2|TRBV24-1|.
CATSNPMQDTGELFF
TGTGCCACCTCTAACCCAATGCAGGACACCGGGGAGCTGTTTTTT
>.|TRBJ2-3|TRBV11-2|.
CASSLVQRTDTQYF
TGTGCCAGCAGCTTAGTTCAGCGAACAGATACGCAGTATTTT
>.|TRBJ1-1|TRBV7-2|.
CASSLGRDGAFF
TGTGCCAGCAGCTTAGGGAGGGATGGAGCTTTCTTT
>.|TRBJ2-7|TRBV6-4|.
CASSNTPGNEQYF
TGTGCCAGCAGTAATACACCAGGGAACGAGCAGTACTTC
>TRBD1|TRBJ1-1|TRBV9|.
CASTEFPAGDRAPEAFF
TGTGCCAGCACCGAGTTCCCCGCTGGGGACAGGGCCCCTGAAGCTTTCTTT
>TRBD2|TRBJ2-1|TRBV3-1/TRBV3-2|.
CASSPGLAGEYEQFF
TGTGCCAGCAGCCCGGGACTAGCGGGGGAGTATGAGCAGTTCTTC
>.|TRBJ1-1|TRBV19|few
CASIRGGEVTEAFF
TGTGCCAGTATCCGCGGCGGGGAGGTCACTGAAGCTTTCTTT
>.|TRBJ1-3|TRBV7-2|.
CASSLRQEGNTIYF
TGTGCCAGCAGCCTACGACAGGAGGGAAACACCATATATTTT
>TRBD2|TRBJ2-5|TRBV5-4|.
CASSLVSYGTSGGSQYF
TGTGCCAGCAGCTTGGTTTCATACGGGACTAGCGGGGGATCGCAGTACTTC
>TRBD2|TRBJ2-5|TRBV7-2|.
CASSLLRDYTQETQYF
TGTGCCAGCAGCTTACTACGGGACTACACCCAAGAGACCCAGTACTTC
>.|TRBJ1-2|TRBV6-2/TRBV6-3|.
CASSYSSSESTGYTF
TGTGCCAGCAGTTACTCCAGCTCGGAGAGCACGGGCTACACCTTC
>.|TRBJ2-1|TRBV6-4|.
CASSAGDYNEQFF
TGTGCCAGCAGTGCGGGGGACTACAATGAGCAGTTCTTC
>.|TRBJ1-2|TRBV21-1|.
CASSKGRDTYGYTF
TGTGCCAGCAGCAAAGGACGGGACACCTATGGCTACACCTTC
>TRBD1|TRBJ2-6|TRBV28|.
CASSFGQGVSGANVLTF
TGTGCCAGCAGTTTTGGACAGGGGGTCTCTGGGGCCAACGTCCTGACTTTC
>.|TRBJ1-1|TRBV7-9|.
CASELMNTEAFF
TGTGCCAGCGAACTAATGAACACTGAAGCTTTCTTT
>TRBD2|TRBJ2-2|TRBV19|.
CASSILAGGPGELFF
TGTGCCAGTAGTATACTAGCGGGAGGCCCCGGGGAGCTGTTTTTT
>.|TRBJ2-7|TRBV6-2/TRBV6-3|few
CASSTGSAGYEQYF
TGTGCCAGCAGTACAGGGTCCGCCGGATACGAGCAGTACTTC
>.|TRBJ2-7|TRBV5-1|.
CASSPGPGETYEQYF
TGCGCCAGCAGCCCGGGACCAGGGGAGACCTACGAGCAGTACTTC
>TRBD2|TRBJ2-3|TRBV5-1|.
CASTLAGGTDTQYF
TGCGCCAGCACCCTAGCGGGAGGCACAGATACGCAGTATTTT
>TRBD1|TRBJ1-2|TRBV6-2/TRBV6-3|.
CASSGDREPVNYGYTF
TGTGCCAGCAGTGGGGACAGGGAACCCGTAAACTATGGCTACACCTTC
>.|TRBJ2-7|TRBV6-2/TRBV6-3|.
CASSYSSNQPYEQYF
TGTGCCAGCAGTTACTCGAGCAACCAACCCTACGAGCAGTACTTC
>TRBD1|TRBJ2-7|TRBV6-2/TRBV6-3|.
CASSTLTGGNPPYEQYF
TGTGCCAGCAGTACACTTACAGGGGGCAACCCACCCTACGAGCAGTACTTC
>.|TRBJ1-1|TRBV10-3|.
CAIREGHTEAFF
TGTGCCATCAGAGAGGGGCACACTGAAGCTTTCTTT
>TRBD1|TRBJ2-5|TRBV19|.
CASSNSGTAQETQYF
TGTGCCAGTAGTAACTCCGGGACAGCCCAAGAGACCCAGTACTTC
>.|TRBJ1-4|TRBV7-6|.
CASSPGTRNEKLFF
TGTGCCAGCAGCCCCGGGACTCGTAATGAAAAACTGTTTTTT